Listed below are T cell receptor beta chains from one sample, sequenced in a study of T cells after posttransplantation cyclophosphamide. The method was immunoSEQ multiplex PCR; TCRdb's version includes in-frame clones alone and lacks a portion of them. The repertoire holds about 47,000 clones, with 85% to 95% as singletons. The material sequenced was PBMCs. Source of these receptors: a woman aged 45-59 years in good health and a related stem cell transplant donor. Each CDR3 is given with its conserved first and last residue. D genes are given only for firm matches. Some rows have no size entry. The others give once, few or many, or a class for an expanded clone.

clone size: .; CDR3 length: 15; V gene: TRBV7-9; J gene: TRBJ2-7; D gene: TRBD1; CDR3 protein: CASSSPGTAAHEQYF; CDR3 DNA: TGTGCCAGCAGCTCCCCCGGGACAGCTGCCCACGAGCAGTACTTC
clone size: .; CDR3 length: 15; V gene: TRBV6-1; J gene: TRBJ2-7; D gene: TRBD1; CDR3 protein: CASRPRDRGLLEQYF; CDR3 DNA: TGTGCCAGCAGACCCCGGGACAGAGGATTACTCGAGCAGTACTTC
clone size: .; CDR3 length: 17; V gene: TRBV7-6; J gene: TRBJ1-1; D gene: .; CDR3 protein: CASSGAGGDNRNTEAFF; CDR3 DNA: TGTGCCAGCAGCGGAGCTGGGGGGGACAACAGGAACACTGAAGCTTTCTTT
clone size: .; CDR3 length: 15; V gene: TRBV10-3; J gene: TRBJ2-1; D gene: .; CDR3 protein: CAISESYGGANEQFF; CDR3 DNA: TGTGCCATCAGTGAGTCTTATGGGGGGGCAAATGAGCAGTTCTTC
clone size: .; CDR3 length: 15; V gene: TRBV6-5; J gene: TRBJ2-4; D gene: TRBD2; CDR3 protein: CASRTGGGTKNIQYF; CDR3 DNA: TGTGCCAGCAGGACCGGCGGGGGGACCAAAAACATTCAGTACTTC
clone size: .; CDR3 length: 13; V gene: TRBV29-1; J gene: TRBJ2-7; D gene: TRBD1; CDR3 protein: CSVEGTGAYEQYF; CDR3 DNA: TGCAGCGTTGAAGGGACAGGGGCCTACGAGCAGTACTTC
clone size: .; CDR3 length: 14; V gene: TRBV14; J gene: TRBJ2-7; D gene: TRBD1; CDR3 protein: CASSRDRGPYEQYF; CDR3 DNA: TGTGCCAGCAGTCGGGACAGGGGGCCCTACGAGCAGTACTTC
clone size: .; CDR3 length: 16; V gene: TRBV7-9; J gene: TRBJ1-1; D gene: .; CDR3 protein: CASSSQGIVMNTEAFF; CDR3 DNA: TGTGCCAGCAGCTCACAGGGAATAGTCATGAACACTGAAGCTTTCTTT
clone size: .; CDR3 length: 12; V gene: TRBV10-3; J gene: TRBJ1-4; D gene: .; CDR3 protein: CAISGTNEKLFF; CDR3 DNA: TGTGCCATCAGCGGGACTAATGAAAAACTGTTTTTT
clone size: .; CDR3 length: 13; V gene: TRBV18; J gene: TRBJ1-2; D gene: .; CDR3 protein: CASSLLGPGGYTF; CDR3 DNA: TGTGCCAGCTCACTACTAGGGCCGGGTGGCTACACCTTC
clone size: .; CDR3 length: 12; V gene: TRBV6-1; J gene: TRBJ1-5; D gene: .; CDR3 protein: CASRSPYVPQHF; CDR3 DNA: TGTGCCAGCAGATCCCCGTATGTGCCCCAGCATTTT
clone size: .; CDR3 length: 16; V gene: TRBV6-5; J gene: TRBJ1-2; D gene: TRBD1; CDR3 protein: CASSYGQGGINYGYTF; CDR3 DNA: TGTGCCAGCAGTTACGGACAGGGGGGTATCAACTATGGCTACACCTTC
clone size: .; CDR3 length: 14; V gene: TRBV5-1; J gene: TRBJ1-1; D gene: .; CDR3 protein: CASSLDTGVTEAFF; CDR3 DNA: TGCGCCAGCAGCTTGGATACGGGTGTCACTGAAGCTTTCTTT
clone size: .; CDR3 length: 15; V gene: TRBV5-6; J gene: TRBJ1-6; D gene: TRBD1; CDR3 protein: CASSLHQGAYSPLHF; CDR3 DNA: TGTGCCAGCAGCTTACATCAGGGGGCGTATTCACCCCTCCACTTT
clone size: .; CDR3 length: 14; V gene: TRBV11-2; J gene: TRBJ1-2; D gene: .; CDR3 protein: CASSLSAGDYGYTF; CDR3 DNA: TGTGCCAGCAGCTTATCCGCGGGTGACTATGGCTACACCTTC
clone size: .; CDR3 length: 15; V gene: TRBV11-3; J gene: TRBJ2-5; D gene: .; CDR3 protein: CASSPGAGEEETQYF; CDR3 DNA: TGTGCCAGCAGTCCCGGGGCAGGGGAAGAGGAGACCCAGTACTTC
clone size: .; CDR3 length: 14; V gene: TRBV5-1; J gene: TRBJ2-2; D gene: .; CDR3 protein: CASSLPKNTGELFF; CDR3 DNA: TGCGCCAGCAGCCTACCGAAAAACACCGGGGAGCTGTTTTTT
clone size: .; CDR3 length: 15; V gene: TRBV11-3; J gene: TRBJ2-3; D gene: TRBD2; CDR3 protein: CASSWSSGSTDTQYF; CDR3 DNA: TGTGCCAGCAGCTGGTCTAGCGGTAGCACAGATACGCAGTATTTT
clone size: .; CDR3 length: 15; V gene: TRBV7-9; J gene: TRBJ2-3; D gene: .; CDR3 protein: CASSFGRGGTDTQYF; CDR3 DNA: TGTGCCAGCAGCTTCGGACGCGGGGGCACAGATACGCAGTATTTT
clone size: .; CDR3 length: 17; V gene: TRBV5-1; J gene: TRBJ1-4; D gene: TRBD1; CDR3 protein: CASSLWAGGSTNEKLFF; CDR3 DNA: TGCGCCAGCAGCTTGTGGGCAGGGGGCTCAACTAATGAAAAACTGTTTTTT
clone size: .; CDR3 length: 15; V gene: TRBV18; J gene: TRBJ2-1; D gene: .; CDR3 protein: CASSPPAGPNNEQFF; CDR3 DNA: TGTGCCAGCTCACCCCCAGCAGGGCCCAACAATGAGCAGTTCTTC
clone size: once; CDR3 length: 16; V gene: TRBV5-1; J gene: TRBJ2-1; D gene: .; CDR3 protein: CASSSDSFSSYNEQFF; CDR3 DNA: TGCGCCAGCAGTTCCGACTCCTTTAGCTCCTACAATGAGCAGTTCTTC
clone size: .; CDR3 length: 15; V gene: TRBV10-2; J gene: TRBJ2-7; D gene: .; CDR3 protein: CASSESGLLPYEQYF; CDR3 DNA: TGCGCCAGCAGTGAGAGCGGGTTACTTCCCTACGAGCAGTACTTC
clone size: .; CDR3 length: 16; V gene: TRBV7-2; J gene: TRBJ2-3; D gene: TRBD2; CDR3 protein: CASSSVSGGPTDTQYF; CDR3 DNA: TGTGCCAGCAGCTCGGTTAGCGGGGGGCCCACAGATACGCAGTATTTT
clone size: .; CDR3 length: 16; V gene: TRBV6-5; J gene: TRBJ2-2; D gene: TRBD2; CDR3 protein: CASSSRTSGGTGELFF; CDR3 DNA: TGTGCCAGCAGTTCACGGACTAGCGGGGGAACCGGGGAGCTGTTTTTT
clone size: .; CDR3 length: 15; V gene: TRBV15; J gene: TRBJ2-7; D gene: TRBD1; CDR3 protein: CATSRDGQGTYEQYF; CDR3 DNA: TGTGCCACCAGCAGAGATGGACAGGGAACCTACGAGCAGTACTTC
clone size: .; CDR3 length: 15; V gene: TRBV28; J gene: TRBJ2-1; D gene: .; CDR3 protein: CASSFGGTSYNEQFF; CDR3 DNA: TGTGCCAGCAGTTTTGGGGGCACTAGTTACAATGAGCAGTTCTTC
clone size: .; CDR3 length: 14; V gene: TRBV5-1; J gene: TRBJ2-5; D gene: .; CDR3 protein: CASSLSLQRETQYF; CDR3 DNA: TGCGCCAGCAGCTTGAGCCTCCAACGGGAGACCCAGTACTTC
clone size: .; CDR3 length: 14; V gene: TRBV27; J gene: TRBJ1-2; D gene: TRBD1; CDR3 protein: CASSARGQGYGYTF; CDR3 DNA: TGTGCCAGCAGTGCGCGGGGACAGGGGTATGGCTACACCTTC
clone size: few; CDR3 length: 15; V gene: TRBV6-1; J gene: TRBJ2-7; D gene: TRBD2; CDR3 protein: CASSEGRGRVHEQYF; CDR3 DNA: TGTGCCAGCAGTGAAGGTCGGGGGAGGGTGCACGAGCAGTACTTC
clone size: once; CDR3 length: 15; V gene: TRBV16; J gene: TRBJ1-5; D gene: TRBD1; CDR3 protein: CASSQLGTDYQPQHF; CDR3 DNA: TGTGCCAGCAGCCAATTAGGGACAGATTATCAGCCCCAGCATTTT
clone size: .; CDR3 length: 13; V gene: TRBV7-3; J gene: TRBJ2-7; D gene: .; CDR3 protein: CASSLSQGYEQYF; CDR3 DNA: TGTGCCAGCAGCTTAAGTCAGGGCTACGAGCAGTACTTC
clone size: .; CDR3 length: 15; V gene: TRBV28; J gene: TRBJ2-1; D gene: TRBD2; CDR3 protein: CASSLGLAGRDEQFF; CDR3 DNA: TGTGCCAGCAGTTTAGGACTAGCGGGAAGAGATGAGCAGTTCTTC
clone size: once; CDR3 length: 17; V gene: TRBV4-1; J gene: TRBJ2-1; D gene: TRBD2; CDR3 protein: CASSQDVGGRDYNEQFF; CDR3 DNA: TGCGCCAGCAGCCAAGATGTGGGCGGGAGGGACTACAATGAGCAGTTCTTC
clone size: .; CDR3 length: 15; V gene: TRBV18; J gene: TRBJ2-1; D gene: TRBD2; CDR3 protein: CASSGLAGAYNEQFF; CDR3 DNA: TGTGCCAGCTCCGGACTAGCGGGAGCTTACAATGAGCAGTTCTTC
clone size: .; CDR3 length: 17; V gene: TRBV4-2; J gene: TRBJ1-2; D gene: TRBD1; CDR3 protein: CASSQDLGTGTIYGYTF; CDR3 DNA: TGTGCCAGCAGCCAAGATCTAGGGACAGGGACCATCTATGGCTACACCTTC
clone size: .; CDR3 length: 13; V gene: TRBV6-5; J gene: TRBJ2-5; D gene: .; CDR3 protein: CASSYSMQETQYF; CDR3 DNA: TGTGCCAGCAGTTACTCGATGCAGGAGACCCAGTACTTC
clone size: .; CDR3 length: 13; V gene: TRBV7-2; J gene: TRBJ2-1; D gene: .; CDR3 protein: CASSPTAGNEQFF; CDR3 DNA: TGTGCCAGCAGCCCCACTGCCGGGAATGAGCAGTTCTTC
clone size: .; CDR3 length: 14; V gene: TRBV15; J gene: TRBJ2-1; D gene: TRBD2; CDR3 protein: CATSRDKAGGPQFF; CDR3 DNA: TGTGCCACCAGCAGAGATAAAGCGGGAGGGCCGCAGTTCTTC
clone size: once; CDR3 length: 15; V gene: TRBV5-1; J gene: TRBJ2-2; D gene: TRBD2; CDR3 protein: CASSFTGGPTGELFF; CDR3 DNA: TGCGCCAGCAGCTTCACGGGAGGGCCTACCGGGGAGCTGTTTTTT
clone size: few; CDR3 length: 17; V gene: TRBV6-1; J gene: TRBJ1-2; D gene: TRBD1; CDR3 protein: CASSENTETGGKSGYTF; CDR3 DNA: TGTGCCAGCAGTGAAAACACAGAAACAGGGGGGAAGTCTGGCTACACCTTC
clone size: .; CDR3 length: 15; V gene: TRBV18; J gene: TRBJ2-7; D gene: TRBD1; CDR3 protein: CASSPAGQGFYEQYF; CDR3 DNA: TGTGCCAGCTCACCAGCGGGACAGGGATTCTACGAGCAGTACTTC
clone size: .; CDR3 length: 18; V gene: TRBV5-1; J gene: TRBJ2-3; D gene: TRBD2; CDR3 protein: CASSLGTSGGLDTDTQYF; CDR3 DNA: TGCGCCAGCAGCCTAGGGACTAGCGGGGGCCTAGACACAGATACGCAGTATTTT
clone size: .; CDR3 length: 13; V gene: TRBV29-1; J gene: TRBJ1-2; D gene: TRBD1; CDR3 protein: CSVWTGGNYGYTF; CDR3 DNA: TGCAGCGTTTGGACAGGGGGCAACTATGGCTACACCTTC
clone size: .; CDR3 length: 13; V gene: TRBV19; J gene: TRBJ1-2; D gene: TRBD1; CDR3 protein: CASSPQGLLGYTF; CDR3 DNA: TGTGCCAGTAGTCCACAGGGGCTCCTTGGCTACACCTTC
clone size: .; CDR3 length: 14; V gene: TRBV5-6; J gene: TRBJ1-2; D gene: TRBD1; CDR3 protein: CASSGRDRAGGYTF; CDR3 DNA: TGTGCCAGCAGCGGGCGGGACAGGGCTGGAGGCTACACCTTC
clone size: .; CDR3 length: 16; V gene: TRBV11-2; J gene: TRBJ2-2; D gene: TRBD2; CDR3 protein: CASRLRTSGNTGELFF; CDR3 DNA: TGTGCCAGCAGACTTCGGACTAGCGGGAACACCGGGGAGCTGTTTTTT
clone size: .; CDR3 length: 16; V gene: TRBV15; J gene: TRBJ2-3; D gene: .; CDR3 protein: CATSRDPGMRTDTQYF; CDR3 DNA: TGTGCCACCAGCAGAGACCCAGGGATGCGCACAGATACGCAGTATTTT
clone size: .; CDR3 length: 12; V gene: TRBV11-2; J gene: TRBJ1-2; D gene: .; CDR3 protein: CASSQLQSGGTF; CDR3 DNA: TGCGCCAGCAGCCAATTACAGAGCGGGGGCACCTTC
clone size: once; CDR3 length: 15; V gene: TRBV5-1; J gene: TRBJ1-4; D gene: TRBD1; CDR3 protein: CASSLGDRGFEKLFF; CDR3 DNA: TGCGCCAGCAGCTTGGGGGACAGGGGTTTTGAAAAACTGTTTTTT
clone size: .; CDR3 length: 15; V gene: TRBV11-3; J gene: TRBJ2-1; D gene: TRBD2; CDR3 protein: CASSLDPSGTTEQFF; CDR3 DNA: TGTGCCAGCAGCTTGGACCCTAGCGGGACCACTGAGCAGTTCTTC
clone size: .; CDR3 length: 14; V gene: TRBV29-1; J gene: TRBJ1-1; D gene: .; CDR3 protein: CSVVPPGVNTEAFF; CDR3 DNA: TGCAGCGTTGTACCGCCAGGTGTGAACACTGAAGCTTTCTTT
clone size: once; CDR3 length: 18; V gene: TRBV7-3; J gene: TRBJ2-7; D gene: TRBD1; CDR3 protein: CASSLIRKTGGFSYEQYF; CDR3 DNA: TGTGCCAGCAGCTTAATCCGAAAGACAGGGGGTTTCTCCTACGAGCAGTACTTC
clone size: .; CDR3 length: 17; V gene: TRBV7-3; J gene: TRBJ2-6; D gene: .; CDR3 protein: CASSLLDSHSGANVLTF; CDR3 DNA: TGTGCCAGCAGCTTACTTGACAGTCACTCTGGGGCCAACGTCCTGACTTTC
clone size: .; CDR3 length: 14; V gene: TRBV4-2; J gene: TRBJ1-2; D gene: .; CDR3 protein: CASSQSGAGYGHTF; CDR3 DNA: TGTGCCAGCAGCCAGTCAGGGGCCGGCTATGGCCACACCTTC
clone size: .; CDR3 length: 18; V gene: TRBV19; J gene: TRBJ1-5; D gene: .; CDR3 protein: CASSSLGGVQYSNQPQHF; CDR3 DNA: TGTGCCAGTAGTAGCTTGGGGGGGGTCCAGTATAGCAATCAGCCCCAGCATTTT